Listed here is a single T cell receptor beta chain. These data belong to a study of control samples from healthy donors and cancer patients. V shed 0 bases and J shed 4 bases, with 18 bases lying between them. The CDR3 is 18 amino acids. Germline CDR1 is LGHNT and CDR2 is FRNRAP. Sequencing used immunoSEQ multiplex PCR; TCRdb keeps in-frame clones, though not all of them. The table lists approximately 70,000 clones, roughly 86% of them singletons, with around 19% in the top ten. Sequenced material: PBMCs. The rearrangement links TRBV12-5 to TRBJ2-2; possible D gene TRBD2, 5 bases. The origin of this receptor is a man in his fifties or sixties with lung cancer. CDR3 sequence (DNA): TGTGCTAGTGGTTTGGTAATGGACGGGGAGTCCGTCACCGGGGAGCTGTTTTTT. Protein sequence: CASGLVMDGESVTGELFF.